Only one count was recorded for the clone carrying this T cell receptor (beta chain). Its target is not known. The source of the sample is a study of brain T cells in children with intractable seizures. General study results and limits: Only CDR3 sequence similarity suggested viral specificity, without known HCMV serostatus.

Generated by immunoSEQ multiplex PCR, the TCRdb table keeps only in-frame clones and is missing some. The sample yields 340,000 or so clones, 93% seen once. The CDR3 totals 11 residues. Time point denoted: blood from clinic visit 5 months post-surgery; TSC patient then seizure free. The sequenced cases were selected for having the highest brain T cell transcript signatures. At least one anti-epileptic drug was given before surgery. The source of this sequence is a boy younger than two with tuberous sclerosis and intractable seizures. Sequences were derived from peripheral blood, sampled less than 6 months after surgery. The V gene is TRBV12-1, the J gene TRBJ2-7. TRBV12-1 is annotated as a pseudogene. CDR3 region: CASSPPDGQYF. In DNA, the CDR3 is TGTGCCAGCAGCCCCCCGGATGGGCAGTACTTC.